Below, one TCR beta chain is given with its context. The antigen is undetermined. Sequenced by immunoSEQ multiplex PCR; TCRdb stores in-frame clones only, minus some. The data show 75,000 to 95,000 clones, approximately 90% seen once. The entry originates in a study of resident and recirculating memory T cells in vitiligo. Study-wide context: Epidermis came from shave biopsies of lesional and nonlesional sites, plus PBMCs. Study-level results: No single dominant TCR clone appeared; lesion clonality varied. TCR sequences were not conserved across biopsy sites or patients.

No change in lesions over the prior 6 months defined stable disease. Germline lookup yields CDR1 SGHRS and CDR2 YFSETQ. V was shortened by 6 bases and J by 1 base, with 13 bases between the two germline ends. This CDR3 has 14 amino acids. The receptor was derived from a male donor with vitiligo. V is TRBV5-1 and J is TRBJ2-5; D unresolved. The sequenced sample consisted of blood. CDR3 sequence reads: CASTPGSTQETQYF. The CDR3 DNA is TGCGCCAGCACCCCCGGGTCCACCCAAGAGACCCAGTACTTC.